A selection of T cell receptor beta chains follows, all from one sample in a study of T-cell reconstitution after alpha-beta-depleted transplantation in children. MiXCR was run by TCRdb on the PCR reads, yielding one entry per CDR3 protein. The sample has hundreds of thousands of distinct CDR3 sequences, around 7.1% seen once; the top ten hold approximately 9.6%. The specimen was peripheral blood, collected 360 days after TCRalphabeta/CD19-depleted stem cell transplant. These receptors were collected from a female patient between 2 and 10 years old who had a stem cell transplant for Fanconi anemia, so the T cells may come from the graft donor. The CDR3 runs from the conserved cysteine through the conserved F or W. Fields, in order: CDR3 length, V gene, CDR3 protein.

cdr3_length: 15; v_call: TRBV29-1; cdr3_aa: CSVEAGAGSYNEQFF
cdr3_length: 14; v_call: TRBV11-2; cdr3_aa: CASSLTDREETQYF
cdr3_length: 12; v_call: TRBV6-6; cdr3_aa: CASSPTNTEAFF
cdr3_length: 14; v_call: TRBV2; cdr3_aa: CASSVEGTSYEQYF
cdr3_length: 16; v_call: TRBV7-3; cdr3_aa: CASSLIGGGLSDTQYF
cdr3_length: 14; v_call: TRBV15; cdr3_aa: CATSRDRVNYGYTF
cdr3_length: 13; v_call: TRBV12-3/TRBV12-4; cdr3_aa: CASSPGGYYEQFF
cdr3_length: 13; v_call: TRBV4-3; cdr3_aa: CASSQDLRETQYF
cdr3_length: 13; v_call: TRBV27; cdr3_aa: CASRTGGNTEAFF
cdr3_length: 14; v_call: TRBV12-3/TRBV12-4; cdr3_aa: CASSPITGAGELFF
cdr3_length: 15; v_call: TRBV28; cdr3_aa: CASSLRGARTDTQYF
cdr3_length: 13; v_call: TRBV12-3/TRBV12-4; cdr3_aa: CASSFAGQYEQFF
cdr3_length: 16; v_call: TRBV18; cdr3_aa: CASSPSGLAGRDEQFF
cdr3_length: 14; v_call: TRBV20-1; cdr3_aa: CSARVNGITDTQYF
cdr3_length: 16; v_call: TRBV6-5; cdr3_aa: CASSYETGGLNSPLHF
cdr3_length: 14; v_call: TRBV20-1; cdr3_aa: CSARKFANTGELFF
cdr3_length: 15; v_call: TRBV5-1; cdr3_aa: CASSLIDRVTDTQYF
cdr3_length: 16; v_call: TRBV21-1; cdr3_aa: CASSKAPQRGRETQYF
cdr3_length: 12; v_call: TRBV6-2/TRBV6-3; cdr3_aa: CASSQNRDEQYF
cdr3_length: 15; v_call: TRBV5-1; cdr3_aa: CASMPSGDSGNTIYF